The T cell receptor beta chain described here comes from a study of blood T cell repertoires in COVID-19. About the study: Material from acute and convalescent COVID-19 was sourced from the United States, Italy and Spain. The analysed material was cDNA or gDNA that came from T cells, B-cell-depleted T cells, or PBMCs.

CDR1 is MNHEY and CDR2 is SVGEGT in the germline V gene. Trimming took off 2 bases at V and 5 bases at J, with 12 bases between the two ends. The CDR3 has 14 residues. This clone has a single count. In the authors' methods: From reference gene primer amplification, estimates of nucleated cell counts were derived. Here immunoSEQ multiplex PCR was the method, and the copy in TCRdb shows in-frame clones only, minus some. That table is the source of V, J and clone size, and D and trimming were worked out from the DNA. Altogether a few hundred thousand clones are present, 84% being singletons, with the ten largest covering 1.4%.

The rearrangement links TRBV6-2 or TRBV6-3 to TRBJ1-1, with a weak D call TRBD1 (6 bases). Source material: peripheral blood. The TCR sequence derives from a woman aged 40 to 55 who had recovered from COVID-19. The CDR3 nucleotides read TGTGCCAGCAGTTACGAAGCAGGGGCGACTGAAGCTTTCTTT. The encoded protein is CASSYEAGATEAFF.